The 21 T cell receptor beta chains given below trace back to one sample, sequenced in a study of blood T cell repertoires in COVID-19. TCRdb keeps only in-frame clones here, not all; method: immunoSEQ multiplex PCR. The data hold some 200,000 clones, with approximately 82% observed a single time. The source material was peripheral blood. The receptors derive from a human donor with acute or convalescent COVID-19. The donor label of this sample is uncertain.

The rearrangement uses TRBV2 and TRBJ2-5; the match to TRBD2 covers 10 bases. This CDR3 region has 15 residues. Looked up from germline, CDR1 is SNHLY and CDR2 is FYNNEI. Trimming took 5 bases from V and 1 from J; bases not matched to a gene: 4. The CDR3: CASSSIAGGQETQYF. In DNA form, the CDR3 reads TGTGCCAGCAGTAGCATAGCGGGAGGCCAAGAGACCCAGTACTTC.

The chain links TRBV5-1 to TRBJ2-3, with 9 bases fitting TRBD1. V lost 6 bases to trimming and J lost 4 bases; unmatched junction nucleotides: 9. Germline CDR1 and CDR2: SGHRS and YFSETQ. The CDR3 is made up of 15 amino acids. The CDR3 loop is CASNPTGGLSDTQYF. In DNA, the CDR3 is TGCGCCAGCAATCCCACAGGGGGCTTGTCAGATACGCAGTATTTT.

V is TRBV24-1 and J is TRBJ1-2; a possible D gene is TRBD1 (5 bases). This CDR3 has 15 amino acids. Germline V lookup: CDR1 KGHDR, CDR2 SFDVKD. V was clipped by 7 bases and J by 2 bases, with 16 bases between them. The CDR3 loop is CATSQGSRWNYGYTF. The CDR3, as DNA: TGTGCCACCAGCCAGGGAAGCCGTTGGAACTATGGCTACACCTTC.

V and J are TRBV28 and TRBJ2-3, with 12 bases identical to TRBD2. Per the germline V gene, CDR1 is MDHEN and CDR2 is SYDVKM. V was pared by 4 bases and J by 8 bases, with 10 bases of the junction left unmatched. This CDR3 is built from 16 residues. CDR3: CASSSPGLAGKGTQYF. As DNA, the CDR3 is TGTGCCAGCAGTTCCCCGGGACTAGCGGGCAAGGGTACGCAGTATTTT.

For the CDR3, the DNA is TGTGCCAGCAGCCCCCTCCCGGGACTAGGATCCTACGAGCAGTACTTC. Translated, it gives CASSPLPGLGSYEQYF. The chain uses TRBV11-1 and TRBJ2-7, with 8 bases lining up with TRBD2. V was clipped by 5 bases and J by 1 base; unmatched bases: 10. The length of the CDR3 is 16 residues. Per the germline V gene, CDR1 is SGHAT and CDR2 is FQDESV (reference sequence).

In regard to this clone: Within the sample, other DNA sequences also encode this same CDR3. The chain links TRBV5-1 to TRBJ2-5; D is possibly TRBD1 (6 bases). Trimming took off 1 base at V and 5 bases at J, with 9 bases between the two ends. The CDR3 has 13 amino acids. Germline V lookup: CDR1 SGHRS, CDR2 YFSETQ. Written as DNA, the CDR3 is TGCGCCAGCAGCTTGACAGGGTCGGAGACCCAGTACTTC. It yields the protein CASSLTGSETQYF.

The J gene is TRBJ2-7, the V gene TRBV7-2; D possibly corresponds to TRBD2 (5 bases). V dropped 1 base and J dropped 3 bases, with 13 bases sitting between them. The CDR3 totals 15 residues. The V gene's germline CDR1 is SGHTA and CDR2 FQGNSA. CDR3 sequence: CASSLGVGGLYEQYF. In nucleotides, the CDR3 is TGTGCCAGCAGCTTAGGTGTAGGAGGACTCTACGAGCAGTACTTC.

This chain uses TRBV25-1 with TRBJ2-1; TRBD1 agrees at 9 bases. Germline loops: CDR1 MGHDK, CDR2 SYGVNS. Losses at the gene ends were 6 bases for V and 4 bases for J; bases not matched to a gene: 7. This CDR3 comprises 15 residues. The CDR3 DNA reads TGTGCCAGCAGGGGGGACAGGGTAAGGTACAATGAGCAGTTCTTC. As protein: CASRGDRVRYNEQFF.

The V gene is TRBV30, the J gene TRBJ2-2, with TRBD2 matching 7 bases. The CDR3 length is 15 residues. CDR1 is GTSNPN, CDR2 SVGIG, per germline (reference sequence). Losses at the gene ends were 3 bases for V and 1 base for J; bases not matched to a gene: 5. CDR3 DNA sequence: TGTGCCTGGAGGGGGGAGGGCTTGAACACCGGGGAGCTGTTTTTT. Translated: CAWRGEGLNTGELFF.

Worth noting for this clone: Other DNA sequences in this specimen translate into the identical CDR3. In DNA form, the CDR3 reads TGTGCCAGCAGCTTGGGAGAGAACACTGAAGCTTTCTTT. This translates into CASSLGENTEAFF. This sequence joins TRBV7-9 and TRBJ1-1; D uncertain. CDR1 is SEHNR, CDR2 FQNEAQ, per germline (reference sequence). This CDR3 comprises 13 residues. V was trimmed by 3 bases and J by 1 base, leaving 6 bases between them.

Here the CDR3 reads CASSPGRGRAEGNTIYF. CDR3 in DNA: TGTGCCAGCAGCCCCGGCCGTGGCAGGGCGGAAGGAAACACCATATATTTT. The V and J genes are TRBV7-2 and TRBJ1-3; perhaps TRBD1 as D (5 bases). V lost 5 bases, J lost 4 bases, and 21 bases lay in between. CDR1 SGHTA and CDR2 FQGNSA come from the germline V gene. This CDR3 is 17 amino acids long.

This sequence joins TRBV27 and TRBJ2-2; a weak D match, TRBD1 (6 bases). There are 14 residues in the CDR3. CDR1 MNHEY and CDR2 SMNVEV come from the germline V gene (reference sequence). Trimming left V 6 bases short and J 4 bases short, with 12 bases between. The CDR3 loop reads CASRDRRPTGELFF. The CDR3 bases are TGTGCCAGCAGAGACAGGCGGCCCACCGGGGAGCTGTTTTTT.

Comments on this clone: Other nucleotide sequences from this sample produce the same CDR3. This chain joins TRBV19 and TRBJ2-3, with a possible D match to TRBD2 (5 bases). Germline lookup yields CDR1 LNHDA and CDR2 SQIVND (reference sequence). Trimming took 6 bases from V and 0 from J, leaving 10 bases between them. This CDR3 region has 14 residues. CDR3 DNA: TGTGCCAGTAGAGCGGAGCCTAGCACAGATACGCAGTATTTT. As protein: CASRAEPSTDTQYF. Complete variable domain (other parts from reference TRBV19 and TRBJ2-3): DGGITQSPKYLFRKEGQNVTLSCEQNLNHDAMYWYRQDPGQGLRLIYYSQIVNDFQKGDIAEGYSVSREKKESFPLTVTSAQKNPTAFYLCASRAEPSTDTQYFGPGTRLTVL.

V usage is TRBV18 and J usage is TRBJ2-5; D gene uncertain. Between the trimmed V and J ends, which lost 3 bases and 4 bases, there was a span of 9 bases. The CDR3 is 13 residues long. The V gene's germline CDR1 is KGHSH and CDR2 LQKENI. The CDR3 spells CASSPDMPETQYF. The CDR3 coding sequence is TGTGCCAGCTCACCCGACATGCCAGAGACCCAGTACTTC.

This clone is a singleton in its sample. V usage is TRBV30 and J usage is TRBJ2-3; D perhaps matches TRBD2 (6 bases). Between the trimmed V and J ends, which lost 4 bases and 0 bases, there was a span of 14 bases. CDR3 length: 15 residues. Germline assignment: CDR1 GTSNPN and CDR2 SVGIG (reference sequence). CDR3 sequence reads: CAWIQGRLSTDTQYF. CDR3 bases: TGTGCCTGGATCCAAGGGAGGCTTAGCACAGATACGCAGTATTTT.

This chain joins TRBV28 and TRBJ1-5; no firm D call. The CDR3 consists of 17 residues. Germline values: CDR1 MDHEN, CDR2 SYDVKM. Between the trimmed V and J ends, which lost 6 bases and 1 base, there was a span of 19 bases. The CDR3 sequence is CASSLTPAPRSNQPQHF. The CDR3 region has the DNA TGTGCCAGCAGCCTAACTCCTGCCCCTAGGAGCAATCAGCCCCAGCATTTT.

This clone is a singleton in its sample. Here the CDR3 DNA reads TGCGCCAGCAGTACGGACAGGACGAGCTCCTACGAGCAGTACTTC. Translating it yields CASSTDRTSSYEQYF. The chain couples TRBV5-1 to TRBJ2-7; 7 nucleotides line up with TRBD1. V dropped 5 bases and J dropped 0; count of bases not matched to a gene: 8. CDR3 length equals 15 residues. In germline, CDR1 is SGHRS, CDR2 YFSETQ.

The rearrangement uses TRBV28 and TRBJ2-1, with 7 positions matching TRBD2. Germline CDR1 reads MDHEN; CDR2 reads SYDVKM. The CDR3 is made up of 15 amino acids. The V and J ends lost 6 bases and 6 bases, in that order; junction bases with no gene match: 11. The DNA of the CDR3 is TGTGCCAGCAGCCCAGCGGGGATTTTGTCCAATGAGCAGTTCTTC. Encoded protein: CASSPAGILSNEQFF.

In this sample, this clone turned up once. This chain uses TRBV27 with TRBJ1-1; a possible D gene is TRBD1 (6 bases). The CDR3 covers 14 residues. Germline assignment: CDR1 MNHEY and CDR2 SMNVEV (reference sequence). Deletions cut 1 base from V and 1 base from J, with 7 bases between. This chain's CDR3 is CASSLWGQNTEAFF. The CDR3 DNA reads as TGTGCCAGCAGTTTATGGGGGCAGAACACTGAAGCTTTCTTT.

The rearrangement links TRBV14 to TRBJ2-1, with D uncertain. The germline V gene encodes CDR1 SGHDN and CDR2 FVKESK. Trimming cost V 3 bases and J 10 bases, with 7 bases left between them. This CDR3 comprises 11 residues. For the CDR3, the DNA is TGTGCCAGCAGCCACTTGCGGGAGCAGTTCTTC. It encodes CASSHLREQFF. Complete variable domain (other parts from reference TRBV14 and TRBJ2-1): EAGVTQFPSHSVIEKGQTVTLRCDPISGHDNLYWYRRVMGKEIKFLLHFVKESKQDESGMPNNRFLAERTGGTYSTLKVQPAELEDSGVYFCASSHLREQFFGPGTRLTVL.

The chain combines TRBV19 with TRBJ1-2; D remains unclear. The CDR3 covers 13 residues. CDR1 LNHDA and CDR2 SQIVND come from the germline V gene (reference sequence). V lost 3 bases and J lost 4, with 9 bases in between. CDR3: CASSMGGGYGYTF. The CDR3 DNA reads TGTGCCAGTAGTATGGGAGGAGGCTATGGCTACACCTTC. The full variable domain, completed using reference TRBV19 and TRBJ1-2, is DGGITQSPKYLFRKEGQNVTLSCEQNLNHDAMYWYRQDPGQGLRLIYYSQIVNDFQKGDIAEGYSVSREKKESFPLTVTSAQKNPTAFYLCASSMGGGYGYTFGSGTRLTVV.